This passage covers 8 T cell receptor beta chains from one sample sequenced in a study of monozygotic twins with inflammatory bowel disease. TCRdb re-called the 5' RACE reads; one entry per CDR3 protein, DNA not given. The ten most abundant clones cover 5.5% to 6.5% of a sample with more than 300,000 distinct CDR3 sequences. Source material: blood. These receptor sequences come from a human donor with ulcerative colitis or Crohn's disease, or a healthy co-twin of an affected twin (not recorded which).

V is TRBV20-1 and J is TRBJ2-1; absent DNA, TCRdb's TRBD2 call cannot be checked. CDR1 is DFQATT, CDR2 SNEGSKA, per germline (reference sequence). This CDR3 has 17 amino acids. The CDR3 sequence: CSARTSGSSSSYNEQFF.

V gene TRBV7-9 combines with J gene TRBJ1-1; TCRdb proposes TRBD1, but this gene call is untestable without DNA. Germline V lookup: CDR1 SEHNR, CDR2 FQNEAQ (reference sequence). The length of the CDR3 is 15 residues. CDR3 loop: CASSLPGGMNTEAFF.

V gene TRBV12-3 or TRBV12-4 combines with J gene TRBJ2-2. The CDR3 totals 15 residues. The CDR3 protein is CASRSSGWDTGELFF.

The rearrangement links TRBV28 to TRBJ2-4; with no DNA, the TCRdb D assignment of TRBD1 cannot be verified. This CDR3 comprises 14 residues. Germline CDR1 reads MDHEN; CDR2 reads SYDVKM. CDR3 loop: CASSPAGTKNIQYF. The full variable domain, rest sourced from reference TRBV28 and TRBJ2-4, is DVKVTQSSRYLVKRTGEKVFLECVQDMDHENMFWYRQDPGLGLRLIYFSYDVKMKEKGDIPEGYSVSREKKERFSLILESASTNQTSMYLCASSPAGTKNIQYFGAGTRLSVL.

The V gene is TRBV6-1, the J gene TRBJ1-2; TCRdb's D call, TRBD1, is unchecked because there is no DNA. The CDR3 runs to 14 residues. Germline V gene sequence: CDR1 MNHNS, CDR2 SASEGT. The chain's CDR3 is CASTTGTVPYGYTF.

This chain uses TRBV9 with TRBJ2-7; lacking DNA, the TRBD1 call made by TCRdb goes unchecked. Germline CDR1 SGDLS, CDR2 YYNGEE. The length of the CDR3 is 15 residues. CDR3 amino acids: CASSVEGTGYHEQYF. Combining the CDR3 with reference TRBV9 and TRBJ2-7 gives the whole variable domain DSGVTQTPKHLITATGQRVTLRCSPRSGDLSVYWYQQSLDQGLQFLIQYYNGEERAKGNILERFSAQQFPDLHSELNLSSLELGDSALYFCASSVEGTGYHEQYFGPGTRLTVT.

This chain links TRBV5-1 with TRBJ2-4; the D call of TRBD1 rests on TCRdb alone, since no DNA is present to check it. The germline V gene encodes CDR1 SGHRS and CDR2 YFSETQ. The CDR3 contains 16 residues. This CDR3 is CASSSGATGGKNIQYF.

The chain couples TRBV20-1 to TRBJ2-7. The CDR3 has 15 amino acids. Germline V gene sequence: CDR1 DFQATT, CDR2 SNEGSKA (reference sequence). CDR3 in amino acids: CSAPVWRKSSYEQYF.